This TCR beta chain was obtained from a study of CD8+ T cells in alopecia areata. In each case, RNA was isolated and then reverse transcribed into cDNA as the sequencing template. TCRdb's table, derived via immunoSEQ multiplex PCR, lists solely in-frame clones and lacks some. The sample gives 100,000 to 150,000 clones, 45% to 50% of which show up once; about 19% is in the top ten. The specimen comprised CD8+ T cells sorted from blood, sampled at week 0. The clonotype was recovered from a human donor with alopecia areata.

CDR3 region: CASSLASGGANEQFF. CDR3 sequence (DNA): TGTGCCAGCAGCCTTGCTAGCGGGGGGGCAAATGAGCAGTTCTTC. This chain connects TRBV9 to TRBJ2-1, with 12 bases aligning to TRBD2. CDR3 length: 15 residues. In germline, CDR1 is SGDLS, CDR2 YYNGEE. V trimming: 4 bases; J trimming: 7 bases; junction bases outside the gene matches: 6.